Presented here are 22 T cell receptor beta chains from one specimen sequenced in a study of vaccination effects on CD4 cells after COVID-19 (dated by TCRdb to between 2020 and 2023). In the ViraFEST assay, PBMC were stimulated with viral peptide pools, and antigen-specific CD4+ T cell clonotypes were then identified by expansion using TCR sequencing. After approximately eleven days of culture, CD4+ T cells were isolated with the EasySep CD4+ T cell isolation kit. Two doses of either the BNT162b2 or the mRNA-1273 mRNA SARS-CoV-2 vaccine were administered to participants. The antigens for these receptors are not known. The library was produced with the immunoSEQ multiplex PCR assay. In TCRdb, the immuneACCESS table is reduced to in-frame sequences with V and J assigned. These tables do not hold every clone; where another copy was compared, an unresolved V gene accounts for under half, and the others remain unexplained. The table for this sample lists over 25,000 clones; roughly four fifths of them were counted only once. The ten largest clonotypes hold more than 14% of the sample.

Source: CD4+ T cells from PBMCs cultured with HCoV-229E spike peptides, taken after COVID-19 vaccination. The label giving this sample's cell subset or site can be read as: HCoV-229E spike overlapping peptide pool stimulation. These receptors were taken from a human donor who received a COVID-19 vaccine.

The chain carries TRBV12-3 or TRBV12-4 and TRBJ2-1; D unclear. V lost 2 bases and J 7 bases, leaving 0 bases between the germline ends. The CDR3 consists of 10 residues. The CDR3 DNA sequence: TGTGCCAGCAGTTTAAATGAGCAGTTCTTC. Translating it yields CASSLNEQFF.

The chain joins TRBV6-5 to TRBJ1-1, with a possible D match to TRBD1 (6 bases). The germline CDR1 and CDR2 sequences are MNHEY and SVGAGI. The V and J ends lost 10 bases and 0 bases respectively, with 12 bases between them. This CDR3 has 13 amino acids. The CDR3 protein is CATEDSLNTEAFF. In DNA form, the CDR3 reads TGTGCCACCGAGGACAGTTTGAACACTGAAGCTTTCTTT.

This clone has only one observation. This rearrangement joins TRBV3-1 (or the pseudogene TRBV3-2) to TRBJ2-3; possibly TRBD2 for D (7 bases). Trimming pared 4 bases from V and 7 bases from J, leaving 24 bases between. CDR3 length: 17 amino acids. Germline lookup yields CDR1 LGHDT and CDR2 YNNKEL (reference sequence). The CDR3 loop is CASSRQGAGGGPHTQYF. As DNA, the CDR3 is TGTGCCAGCAGCCGACAAGGGGCTGGCGGGGGCCCCCATACGCAGTATTTT.

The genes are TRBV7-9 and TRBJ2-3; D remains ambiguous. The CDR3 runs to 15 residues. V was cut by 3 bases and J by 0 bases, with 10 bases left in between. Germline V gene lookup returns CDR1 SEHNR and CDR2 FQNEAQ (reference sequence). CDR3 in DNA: TGTGCCAGCAGCTTTTATCCGTCTAGCACAGATACGCAGTATTTT. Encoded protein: CASSFYPSSTDTQYF.

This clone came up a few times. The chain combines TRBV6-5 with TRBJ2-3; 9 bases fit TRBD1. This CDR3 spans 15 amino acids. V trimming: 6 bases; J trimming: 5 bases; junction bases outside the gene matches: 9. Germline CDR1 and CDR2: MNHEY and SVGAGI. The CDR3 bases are TGTGCCAGCAGCTCCGGGACAGGGCTTTTAGATACGCAGTATTTT. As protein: CASSSGTGLLDTQYF.

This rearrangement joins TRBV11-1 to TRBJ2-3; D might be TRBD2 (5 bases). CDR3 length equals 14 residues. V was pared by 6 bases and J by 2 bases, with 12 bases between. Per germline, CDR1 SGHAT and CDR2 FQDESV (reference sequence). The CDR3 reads CASSSPTTTDTQYF. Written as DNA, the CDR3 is TGTGCCAGCAGTTCACCGACTACCACAGATACGCAGTATTTT.

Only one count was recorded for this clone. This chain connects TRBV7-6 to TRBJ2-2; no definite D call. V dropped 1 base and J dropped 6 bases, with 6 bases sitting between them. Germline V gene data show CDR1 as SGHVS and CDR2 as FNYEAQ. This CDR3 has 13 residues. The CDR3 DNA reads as TGTGCCAGCAGCTTAGGGTCGGCCGGGGAGCTGTTTTTT. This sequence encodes CASSLGSAGELFF.

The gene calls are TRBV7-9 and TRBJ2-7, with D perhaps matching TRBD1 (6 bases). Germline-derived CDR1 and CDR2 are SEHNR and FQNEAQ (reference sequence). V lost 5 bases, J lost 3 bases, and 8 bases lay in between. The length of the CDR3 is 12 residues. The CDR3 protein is CASSPTGYEQYF. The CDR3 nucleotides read TGTGCCAGCAGCCCGACAGGCTACGAGCAGTACTTC.

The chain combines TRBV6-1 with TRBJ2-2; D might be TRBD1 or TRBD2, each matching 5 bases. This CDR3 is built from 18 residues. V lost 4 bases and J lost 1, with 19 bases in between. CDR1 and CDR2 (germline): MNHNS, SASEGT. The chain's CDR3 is CASSGPMGVRRNTGELFF. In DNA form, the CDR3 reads TGTGCCAGCAGTGGTCCCATGGGGGTCCGCCGGAACACCGGGGAGCTGTTTTTT.

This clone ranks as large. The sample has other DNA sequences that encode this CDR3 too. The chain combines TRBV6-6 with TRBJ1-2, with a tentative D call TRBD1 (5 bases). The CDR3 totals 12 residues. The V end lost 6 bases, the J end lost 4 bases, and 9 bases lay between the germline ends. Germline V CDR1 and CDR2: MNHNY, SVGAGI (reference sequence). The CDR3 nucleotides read TGTGCCAGCAGAACCGGGACCTATGGCTACACCTTC. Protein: CASRTGTYGYTF.

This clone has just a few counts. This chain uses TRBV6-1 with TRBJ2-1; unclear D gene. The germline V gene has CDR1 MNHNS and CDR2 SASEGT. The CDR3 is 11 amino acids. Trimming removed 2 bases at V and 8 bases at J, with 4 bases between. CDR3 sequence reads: CASSERYEQFF. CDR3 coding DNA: TGTGCCAGCAGTGAACGTTATGAGCAGTTCTTC.

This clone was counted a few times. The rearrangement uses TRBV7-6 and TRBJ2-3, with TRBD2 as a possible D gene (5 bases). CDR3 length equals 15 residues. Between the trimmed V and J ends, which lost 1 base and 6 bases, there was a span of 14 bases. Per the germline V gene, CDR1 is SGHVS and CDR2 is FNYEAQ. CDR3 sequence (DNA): TGTGCCAGCAGCTTAGGTTTTGCTGGGAGCGATACGCAGTATTTT. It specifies CASSLGFAGSDTQYF.

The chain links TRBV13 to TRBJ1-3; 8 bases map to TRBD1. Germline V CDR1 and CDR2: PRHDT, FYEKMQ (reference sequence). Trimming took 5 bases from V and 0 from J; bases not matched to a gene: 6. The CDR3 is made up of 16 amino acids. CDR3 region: CASSPWDRSSGNTIYF. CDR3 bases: TGTGCCAGCAGCCCCTGGGACAGGAGCTCTGGAAACACCATATATTTT.

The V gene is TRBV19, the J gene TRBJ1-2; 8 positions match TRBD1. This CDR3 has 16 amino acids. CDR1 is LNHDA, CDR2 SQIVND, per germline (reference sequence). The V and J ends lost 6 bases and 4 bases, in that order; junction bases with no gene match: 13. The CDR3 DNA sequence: TGTGCCAGTAGACCACTGACAGGGGCGTTCTCCTATGGCTACACCTTC. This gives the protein CASRPLTGAFSYGYTF.

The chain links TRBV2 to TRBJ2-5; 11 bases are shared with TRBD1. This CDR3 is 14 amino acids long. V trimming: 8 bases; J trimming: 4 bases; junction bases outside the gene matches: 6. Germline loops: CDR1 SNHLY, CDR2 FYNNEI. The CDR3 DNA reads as TGTGCCAGCGGCGGGACAGGGGGTGGAGAGACCCAGTACTTC. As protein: CASGGTGGGETQYF.

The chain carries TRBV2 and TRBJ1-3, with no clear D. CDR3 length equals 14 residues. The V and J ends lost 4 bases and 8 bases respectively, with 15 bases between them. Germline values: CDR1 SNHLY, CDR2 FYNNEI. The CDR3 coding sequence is TGTGCCAGCAGTGTAGAGGTTGAATCACACACCATATATTTT. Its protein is CASSVEVESHTIYF.

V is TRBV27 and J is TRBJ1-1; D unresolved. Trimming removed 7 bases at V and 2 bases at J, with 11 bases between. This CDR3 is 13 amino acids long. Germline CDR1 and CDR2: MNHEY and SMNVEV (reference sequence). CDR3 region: CASIANPNTEAFF. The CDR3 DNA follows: TGTGCCAGCATCGCCAACCCAAACACTGAAGCTTTCTTT.

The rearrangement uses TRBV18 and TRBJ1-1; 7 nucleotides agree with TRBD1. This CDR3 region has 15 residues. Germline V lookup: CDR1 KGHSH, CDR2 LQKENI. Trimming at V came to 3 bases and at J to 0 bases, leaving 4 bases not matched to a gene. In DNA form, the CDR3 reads TGTGCCAGCTCACCCAGGGACAGAATGAACACTGAAGCTTTCTTT. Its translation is CASSPRDRMNTEAFF.

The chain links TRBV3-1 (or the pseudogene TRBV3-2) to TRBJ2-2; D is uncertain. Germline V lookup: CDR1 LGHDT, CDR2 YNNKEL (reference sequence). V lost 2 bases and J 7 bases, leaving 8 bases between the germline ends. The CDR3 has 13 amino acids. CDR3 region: CASSQFDGGELFF. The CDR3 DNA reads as TGTGCCAGCAGCCAATTCGATGGCGGGGAGCTGTTTTTT.

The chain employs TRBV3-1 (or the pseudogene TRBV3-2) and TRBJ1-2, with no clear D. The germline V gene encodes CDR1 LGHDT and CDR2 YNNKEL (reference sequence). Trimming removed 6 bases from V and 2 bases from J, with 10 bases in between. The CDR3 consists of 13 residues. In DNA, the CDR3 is TGTGCCAGCAGTGAGTCGCCCAACTATGGCTACACCTTC. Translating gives CASSESPNYGYTF.

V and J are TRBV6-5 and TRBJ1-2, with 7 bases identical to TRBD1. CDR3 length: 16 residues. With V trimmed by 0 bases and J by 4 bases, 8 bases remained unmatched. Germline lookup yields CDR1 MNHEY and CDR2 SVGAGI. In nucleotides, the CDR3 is TGTGCCAGCAGTTACTCGACGAAGGGGGCCGGCTATGGCTACACCTTC. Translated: CASSYSTKGAGYGYTF.

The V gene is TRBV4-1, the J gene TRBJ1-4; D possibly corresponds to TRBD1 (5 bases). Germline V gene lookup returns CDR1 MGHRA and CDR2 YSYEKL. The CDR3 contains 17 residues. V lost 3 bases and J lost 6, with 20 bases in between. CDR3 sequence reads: CASSHPGSRGDDEKLFF. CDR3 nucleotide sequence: TGCGCCAGCAGCCACCCAGGGTCTCGGGGGGATGATGAAAAACTGTTTTTT.